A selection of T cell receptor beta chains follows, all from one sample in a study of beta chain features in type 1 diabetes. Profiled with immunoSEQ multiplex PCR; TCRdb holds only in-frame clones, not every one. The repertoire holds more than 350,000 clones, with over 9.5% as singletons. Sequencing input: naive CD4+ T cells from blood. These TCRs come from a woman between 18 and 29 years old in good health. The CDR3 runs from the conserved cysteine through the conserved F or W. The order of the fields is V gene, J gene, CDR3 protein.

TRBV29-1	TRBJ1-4	CSVGPVGGHDEKLFF
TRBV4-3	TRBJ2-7	CASRSEAGGPYEQYF
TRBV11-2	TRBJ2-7	CASSPDRDVAYEQYF
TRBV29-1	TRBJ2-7	CSVATGVSYEQYF
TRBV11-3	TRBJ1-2	CASSLNRENYGYTF
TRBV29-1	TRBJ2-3	CSVDTRGTDTQYF
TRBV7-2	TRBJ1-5	CASSSEGLPIQPQHF
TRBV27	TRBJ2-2	CASSPRSYTGELFF
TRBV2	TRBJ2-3	CASARTDTQYF
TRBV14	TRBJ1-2	CASSQGISSGYTF
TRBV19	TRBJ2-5	CASSPGNREQETQYF
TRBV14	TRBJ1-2	CASSPSQGSLGYTF
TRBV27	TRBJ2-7	CASSRTLYEQYF
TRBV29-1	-	CSVEGLAGHYEQYF